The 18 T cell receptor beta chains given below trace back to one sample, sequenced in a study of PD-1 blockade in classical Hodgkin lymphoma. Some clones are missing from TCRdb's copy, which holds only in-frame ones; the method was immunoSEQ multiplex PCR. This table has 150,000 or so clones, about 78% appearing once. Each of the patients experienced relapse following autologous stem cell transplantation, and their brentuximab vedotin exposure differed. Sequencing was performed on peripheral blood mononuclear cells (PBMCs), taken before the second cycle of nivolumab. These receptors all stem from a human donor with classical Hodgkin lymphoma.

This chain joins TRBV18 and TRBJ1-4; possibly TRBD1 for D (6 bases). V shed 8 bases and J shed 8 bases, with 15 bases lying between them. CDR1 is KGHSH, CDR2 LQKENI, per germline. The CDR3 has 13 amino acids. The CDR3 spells CASHQTTGEKLFF. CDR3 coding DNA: TGTGCCAGCCATCAGACCACAGGGGAAAAACTGTTTTTT.

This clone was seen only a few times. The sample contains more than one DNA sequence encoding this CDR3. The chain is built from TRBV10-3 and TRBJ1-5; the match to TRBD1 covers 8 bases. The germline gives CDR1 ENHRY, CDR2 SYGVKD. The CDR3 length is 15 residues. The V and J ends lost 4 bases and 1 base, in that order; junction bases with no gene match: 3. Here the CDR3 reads CAISAQGGSNQPQHF. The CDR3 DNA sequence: TGTGCCATCAGTGCACAGGGGGGGAGCAATCAGCCCCAGCATTTT.

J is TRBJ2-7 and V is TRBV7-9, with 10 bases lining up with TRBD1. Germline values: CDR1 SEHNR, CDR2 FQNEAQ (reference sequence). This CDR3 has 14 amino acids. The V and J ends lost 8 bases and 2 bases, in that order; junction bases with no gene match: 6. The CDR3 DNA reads TGTGCCAGCGGAAGACAGGGGGCTACCTACGAGCAGTACTTC. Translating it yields CASGRQGATYEQYF.

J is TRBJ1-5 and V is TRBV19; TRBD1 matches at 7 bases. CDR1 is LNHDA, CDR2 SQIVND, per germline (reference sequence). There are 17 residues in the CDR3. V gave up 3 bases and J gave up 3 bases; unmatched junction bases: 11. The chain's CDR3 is CASSMAGGHVLNQPQHF. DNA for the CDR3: TGTGCCAGTAGTATGGCAGGGGGACATGTCCTCAATCAGCCCCAGCATTTT.

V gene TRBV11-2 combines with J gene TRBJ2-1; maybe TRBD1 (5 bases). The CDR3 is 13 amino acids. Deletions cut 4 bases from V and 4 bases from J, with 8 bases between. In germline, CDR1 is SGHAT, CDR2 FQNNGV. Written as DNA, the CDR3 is TGTGCCAGCAGCTCGGACATTTACAATGAGCAGTTCTTC. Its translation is CASSSDIYNEQFF.

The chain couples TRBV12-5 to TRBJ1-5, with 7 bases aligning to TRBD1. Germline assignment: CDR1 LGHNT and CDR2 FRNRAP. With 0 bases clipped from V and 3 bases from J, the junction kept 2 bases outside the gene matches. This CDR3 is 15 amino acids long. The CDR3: CASGLVQGTNQPQHF. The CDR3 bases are TGTGCTAGTGGTTTGGTACAGGGGACCAATCAGCCCCAGCATTTT. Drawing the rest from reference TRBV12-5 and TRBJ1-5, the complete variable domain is DARVTQTPRHKVTEMGQEVTMRCQPILGHNTVFWYRQTMMQGLELLAYFRNRAPLDDSGMPKDRFSAEMPDATLATLKIQPSEPRDSAVYFCASGLVQGTNQPQHFGDGTRLSIL.

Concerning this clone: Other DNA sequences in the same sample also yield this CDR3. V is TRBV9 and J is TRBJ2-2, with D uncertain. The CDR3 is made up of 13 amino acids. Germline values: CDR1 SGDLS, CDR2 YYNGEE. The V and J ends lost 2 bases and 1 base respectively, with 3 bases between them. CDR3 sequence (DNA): TGTGCCAGCAGCGTGGGGAACACCGGGGAGCTGTTTTTT. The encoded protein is CASSVGNTGELFF.

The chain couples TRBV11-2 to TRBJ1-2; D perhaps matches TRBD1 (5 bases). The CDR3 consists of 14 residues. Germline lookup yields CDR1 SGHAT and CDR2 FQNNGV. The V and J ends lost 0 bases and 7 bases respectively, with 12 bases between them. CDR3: CASSLDLGGGGYTF. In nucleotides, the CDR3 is TGTGCCAGCAGCTTAGATCTCGGGGGAGGTGGCTACACCTTC.

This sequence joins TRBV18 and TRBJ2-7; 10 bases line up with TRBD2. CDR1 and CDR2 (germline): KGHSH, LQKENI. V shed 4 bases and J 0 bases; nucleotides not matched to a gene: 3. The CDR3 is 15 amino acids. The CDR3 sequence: CASSQTSGRSYEQYF. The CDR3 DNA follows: TGTGCCAGCTCACAGACTAGCGGGCGCTCCTACGAGCAGTACTTC.

CDR3 loop: CASRYRVGNQPQHF. The CDR3 bases are TGTGCCAGTAGGTACAGGGTTGGCAATCAGCCCCAGCATTTT. The rearrangement links TRBV19 to TRBJ1-5, with a tentative D call TRBD1 (6 bases). Trimming shortened V by 6 bases and J by 2 bases, and 11 bases separated the two germline ends. The CDR3 has 14 amino acids. CDR1 and CDR2 from the germline V gene are LNHDA and SQIVND (reference sequence).

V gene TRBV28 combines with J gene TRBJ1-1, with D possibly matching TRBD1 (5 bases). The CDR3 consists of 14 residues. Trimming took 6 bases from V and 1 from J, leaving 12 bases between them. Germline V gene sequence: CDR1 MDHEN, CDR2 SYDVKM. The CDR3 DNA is TGTGCCAGCAGGCCGGGGGGGACGAACACTGAAGCTTTCTTT. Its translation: CASRPGGTNTEAFF.

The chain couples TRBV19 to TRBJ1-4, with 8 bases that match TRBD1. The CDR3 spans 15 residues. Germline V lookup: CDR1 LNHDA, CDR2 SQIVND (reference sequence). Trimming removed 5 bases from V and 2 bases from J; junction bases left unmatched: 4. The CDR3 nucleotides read TGTGCCAGTAGTTGGACAGGGACTACTAATGAAAAACTGTTTTTT. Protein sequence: CASSWTGTTNEKLFF.

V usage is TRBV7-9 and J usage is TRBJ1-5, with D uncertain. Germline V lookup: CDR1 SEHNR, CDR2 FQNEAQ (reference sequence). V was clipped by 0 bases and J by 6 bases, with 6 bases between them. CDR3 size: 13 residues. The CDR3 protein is CASSLAGPQPQHF. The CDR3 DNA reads TGTGCCAGCAGCTTAGCAGGGCCTCAGCCCCAGCATTTT.

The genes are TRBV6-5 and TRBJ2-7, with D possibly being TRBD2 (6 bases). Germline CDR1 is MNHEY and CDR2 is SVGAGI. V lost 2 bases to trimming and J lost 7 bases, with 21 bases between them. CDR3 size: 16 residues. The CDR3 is CASSYEAGTSWREQYF. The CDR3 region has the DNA TGTGCCAGCAGTTACGAGGCGGGGACTTCCTGGCGGGAGCAGTACTTC.

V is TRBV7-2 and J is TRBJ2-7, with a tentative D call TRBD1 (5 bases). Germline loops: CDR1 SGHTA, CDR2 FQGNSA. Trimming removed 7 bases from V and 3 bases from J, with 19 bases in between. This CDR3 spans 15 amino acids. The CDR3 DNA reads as TGTGCCAGCACCGGCCAGGGCGGAATCAACTACGAGCAGTACTTC. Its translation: CASTGQGGINYEQYF.

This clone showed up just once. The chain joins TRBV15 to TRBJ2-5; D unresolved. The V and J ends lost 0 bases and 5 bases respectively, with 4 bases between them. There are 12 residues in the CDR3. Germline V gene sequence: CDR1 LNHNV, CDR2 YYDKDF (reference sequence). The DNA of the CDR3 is TGTGCCACCAGCAGAGAACTTGAGACCCAGTACTTC. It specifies CATSRELETQYF.

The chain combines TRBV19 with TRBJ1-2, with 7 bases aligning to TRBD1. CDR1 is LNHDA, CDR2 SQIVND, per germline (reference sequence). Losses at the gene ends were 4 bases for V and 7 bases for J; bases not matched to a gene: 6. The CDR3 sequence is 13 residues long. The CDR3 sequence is CASSSRQGGGYTF. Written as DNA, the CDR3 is TGTGCCAGTAGTAGTAGACAGGGCGGTGGCTACACCTTC.

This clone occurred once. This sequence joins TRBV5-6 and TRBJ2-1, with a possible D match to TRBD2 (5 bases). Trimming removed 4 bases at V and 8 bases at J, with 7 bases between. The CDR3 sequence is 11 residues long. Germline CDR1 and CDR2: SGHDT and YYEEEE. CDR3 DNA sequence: TGTGCCAGCAGCACACTAGATGAGCAGTTCTTC. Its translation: CASSTLDEQFF.